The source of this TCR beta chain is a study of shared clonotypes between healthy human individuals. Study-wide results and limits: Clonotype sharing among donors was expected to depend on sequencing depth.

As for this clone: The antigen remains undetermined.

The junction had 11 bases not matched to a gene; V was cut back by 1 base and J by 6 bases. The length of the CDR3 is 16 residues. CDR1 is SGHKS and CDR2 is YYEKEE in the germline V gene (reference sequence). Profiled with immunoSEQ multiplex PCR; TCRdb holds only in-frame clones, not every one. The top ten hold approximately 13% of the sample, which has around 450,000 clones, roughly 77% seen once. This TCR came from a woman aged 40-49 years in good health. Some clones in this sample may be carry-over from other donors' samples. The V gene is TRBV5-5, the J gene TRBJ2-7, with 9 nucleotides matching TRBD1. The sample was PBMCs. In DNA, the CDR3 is TGTGCCAGCAGCTTGAGATATGGACAGGGGTTAGGCGAGCAGTACTTC. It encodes CASSLRYGQGLGEQYF.